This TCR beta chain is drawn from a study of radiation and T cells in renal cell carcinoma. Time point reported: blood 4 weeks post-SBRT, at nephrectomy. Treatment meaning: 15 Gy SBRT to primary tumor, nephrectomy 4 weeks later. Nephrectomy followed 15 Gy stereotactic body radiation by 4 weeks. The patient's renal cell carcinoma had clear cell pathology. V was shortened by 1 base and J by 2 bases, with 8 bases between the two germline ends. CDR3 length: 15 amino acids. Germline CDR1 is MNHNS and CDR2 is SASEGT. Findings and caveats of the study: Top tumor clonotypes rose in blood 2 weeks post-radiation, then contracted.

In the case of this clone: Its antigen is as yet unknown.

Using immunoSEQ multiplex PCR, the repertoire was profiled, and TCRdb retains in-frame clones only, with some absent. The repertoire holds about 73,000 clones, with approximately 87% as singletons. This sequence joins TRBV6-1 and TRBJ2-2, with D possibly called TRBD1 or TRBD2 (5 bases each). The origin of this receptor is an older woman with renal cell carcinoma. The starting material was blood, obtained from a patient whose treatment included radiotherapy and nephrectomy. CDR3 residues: CASSEVGTNTGELFF. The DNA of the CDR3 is TGTGCCAGCAGTGAAGTAGGGACCAACACCGGGGAGCTGTTTTTT.